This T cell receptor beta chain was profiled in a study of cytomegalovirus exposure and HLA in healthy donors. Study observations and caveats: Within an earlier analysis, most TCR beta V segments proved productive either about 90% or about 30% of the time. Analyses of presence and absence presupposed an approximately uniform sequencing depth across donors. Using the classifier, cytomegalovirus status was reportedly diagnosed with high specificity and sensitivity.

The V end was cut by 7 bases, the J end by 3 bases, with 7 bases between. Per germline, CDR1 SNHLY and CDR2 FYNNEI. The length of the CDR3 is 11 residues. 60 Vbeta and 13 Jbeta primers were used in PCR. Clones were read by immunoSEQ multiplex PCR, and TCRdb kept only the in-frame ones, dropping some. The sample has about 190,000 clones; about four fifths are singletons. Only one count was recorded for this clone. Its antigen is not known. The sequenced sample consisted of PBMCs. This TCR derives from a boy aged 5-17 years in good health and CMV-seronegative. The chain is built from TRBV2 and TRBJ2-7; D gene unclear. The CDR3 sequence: CASKLRYEQYF. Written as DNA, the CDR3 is TGTGCCAGCAAGCTCCGCTACGAGCAGTACTTC.